The 13 T cell receptor beta chains below all came from one sample that was sequenced in a study of breast tumors, draining lymph nodes, adjacent tissues. Axillary draining lymph nodes of breast cancer patients supplied the node samples. TCRdb itself ran the multiplex PCR reads through MiXCR, one entry per CDR3 protein. Of fewer than 140,000 distinct CDR3 sequences in the sample, under 40% were seen once. Sequenced material: axillary lymph node tissue. Receptors originate from a female donor with breast cancer. Some clones in this sample may be carry-over from other donors' samples.

This clonotype was recorded at least ten times. The chain couples TRBV11-1 to TRBJ2-1; 10 bases align to TRBD1. The germline V gene has CDR1 SGHAT and CDR2 FQDESV (reference sequence). The CDR3 sequence is 14 residues long. The junction had 4 bases not matched to a gene; V was cut back by 3 bases and J by 8 bases. The CDR3 loop is CASSFSGTGDEQFF. The CDR3 bases are TGTGCCAGCAGCTTTTCTGGGACAGGGGATGAGCAGTTCTTC.

This clonotype was observed at least ten times. The rearrangement joins TRBV6-5 to TRBJ2-1; TRBD2 matches 11 bases. The CDR3 has 15 residues. Germline CDR1 MNHEY, CDR2 SVGAGI. Trimming removed 6 bases from V and 4 bases from J; junction bases left unmatched: 5. The CDR3 reads CASRPGLAVYNEQFF. The CDR3 coding sequence is TGTGCCAGCAGACCGGGACTAGCGGTTTACAATGAGCAGTTCTTC.

At least ten counts were recorded for this clonotype. The chain employs TRBV20-1 and TRBJ2-7, with D tentatively TRBD1 (5 bases). In germline, CDR1 is DFQATT, CDR2 SNEGSKA (reference sequence). V lost 6 bases to trimming and J lost 6 bases, with 15 bases between them. The CDR3 sequence is 12 residues long. The CDR3 DNA reads as TGCAGTGCCCGACAGAACTCTGTCGAGCAGTACTTC. Encoded protein: CSARQNSVEQYF.

This clonotype has at least ten counts. V usage is TRBV5-1 and J usage is TRBJ1-5; maybe TRBD1 (6 bases). With 0 bases removed from V and 6 bases from J, the gap between germline ends came to 13 bases. Germline loops: CDR1 SGHRS, CDR2 YFSETQ. This CDR3 region has 15 residues. In DNA form, the CDR3 reads TGCGCCAGCAGCTTGGACCCAGGGGATAGTCAGCCCCAGCATTTT. Amino acid sequence: CASSLDPGDSQPQHF.

This clonotype was counted a few times. The genes are TRBV6-2 or TRBV6-3 and TRBJ2-1, with 15 bases fitting TRBD2. V dropped 0 bases and J dropped 8; count of bases not matched to a gene: 5. The CDR3 runs to 17 residues. The germline V gene encodes CDR1 MNHEY and CDR2 SVGEGT. The DNA for the CDR3 is TGTGCCAGCAGTTACTCGAGGACTAGCGGGGGGGCACATGAGCAGTTCTTC. Translated, it gives CASSYSRTSGGAHEQFF.

Of note for this clonotype: It may be a read error: a sequence one base away is much more abundant. The gene calls are TRBV6-5 and TRBJ1-3; the match to TRBD1 covers 9 bases. The length of the CDR3 is 15 residues. J was trimmed by 4 bases and V by 6 bases; bases with no gene match: 7. The germline gives CDR1 MNHEY, CDR2 SVGAGI. The CDR3 DNA follows: TGTGCCAGCAGCCCGAGACAGGGGGAAGGAAACACCATATATTTT. It specifies CASSPRQGEGNTIYF.

Many counts were recorded for this clonotype. This rearrangement joins TRBV19 to TRBJ2-2; 7 nucleotides align to TRBD2. Germline assignment: CDR1 LNHDA and CDR2 SQIVND (reference sequence). Germline trimming cut 4 bases from V and 8 bases from J; bases unmatched to any gene: 4. The CDR3 has 13 residues. This chain's CDR3 is CASSSGSEGELFF. The CDR3 nucleotides read TGTGCCAGTAGTAGCGGGAGTGAGGGGGAGCTGTTTTTT.

The sample holds many counts of this clonotype. The gene calls are TRBV6-5 and TRBJ2-7, with D maybe TRBD1 (6 bases). This CDR3 comprises 13 residues. The V and J ends lost 5 bases and 3 bases respectively, with 11 bases between them. Germline CDR1 and CDR2: MNHEY and SVGAGI. The CDR3 DNA is TGTGCCAGCAGTCTGGTAGGGGGCTACGAGCAGTACTTC. This encodes CASSLVGGYEQYF.

This clonotype has ten or more counts. The J gene is TRBJ2-1, the V gene TRBV4-3; D is unresolved. Trimming removed 5 bases at V and 5 bases at J, with 7 bases between. The CDR3 covers 12 residues. Germline assignment: CDR1 LGHNA and CDR2 YSLEER. DNA for the CDR3: TGCGCCAGCAGCGAGACCAACAATGAGCAGTTCTTC. Amino acid sequence: CASSETNNEQFF.

This clonotype was seen ten or more times. CDR3 nucleotide sequence: TGTGCCAGCAGTCTCATTCCTAGCGACGATACGCAGTATTTT. Amino acids: CASSLIPSDDTQYF. This chain joins TRBV27 and TRBJ2-3, with D perhaps TRBD2 (6 bases). The V end lost 5 bases, the J end lost 6 bases, and 15 bases lay between the germline ends. Germline CDR1 and CDR2: MNHEY and SMNVEV (reference sequence). The CDR3 has 14 amino acids.

This clonotype was counted at least ten times. V gene TRBV15 combines with J gene TRBJ2-1; D remains ambiguous. The V end lost 4 bases, the J end lost 4 bases, and 5 bases lay between the germline ends. The germline V gene encodes CDR1 LNHNV and CDR2 YYDKDF (reference sequence). CDR3 size: 12 residues. The CDR3 spells CATSNRYNEQFF. In nucleotides, the CDR3 is TGTGCCACCAGCAACCGATACAATGAGCAGTTCTTC.

This clonotype was detected ten times or more. With a much larger clone just one base away, this may be a read error. The genes are TRBV20-1 and TRBJ2-7; D may be TRBD2 (6 bases). The CDR3 length is 14 residues. With 0 bases removed from V and 6 bases from J, the gap between germline ends came to 15 bases. Germline CDR1 reads DFQATT; CDR2 reads SNEGSKA (reference sequence). This chain's CDR3 is CSARDWGGASEQYF. The CDR3 bases are TGCAGTGCTAGAGATTGGGGAGGCGCCTCCGAGCAGTACTTC.

This clonotype was observed many times. The rearrangement links TRBV5-5 to TRBJ2-1; 8 bases line up with TRBD2. Per germline, CDR1 SGHKS and CDR2 YYEKEE (reference sequence). The CDR3 loop spans 13 amino acids. The CDR3: CTTGGERRNEQFF. CDR3 coding DNA: TGTACCACCGGGGGGGAGCGTAGAAATGAGCAGTTCTTC.